This T cell receptor beta chain stems from a study of early T cells in non-severe SARS-CoV-2 infection (dated by TCRdb to the early 2020s). General notes on the study: Because TCR sequencing relied on bulk RNA taken from unsorted whole blood, pairing of alpha and beta chains was not possible.

This clonotype was counted between two and nine times. It has no known antigen specificity. Nothing much larger sits one base from this clone, and base qualities are not available. The library was generated by 5' RACE. Sequenced using a NextSeq 500. The TCR library protocol attached unique molecular identifiers to individual cDNA molecules to correct for sequencing error and PCR bias. TCR alpha and beta chains were both sequenced, and the abundances of alpha and beta sequences in each sample were closely correlated with each other. In the paper's pipeline: V gene, J gene and CDR3 annotation of TCR sequences was performed with Decombinator V4. Expanded TCRs were defined as changing significantly between any two time points under a Poisson model with p below 0.0001. TCR abundances were normalised to the total number of TCRs sequenced per sample and expressed as counts per million. TRAV1-2 paired with TRAJ12, TRAJ20 or TRAJ33 defined MAIT TCRs, while TRAV10 paired with TRAJ18 defined iNKT TCRs. VDJdb, accessed 1 November 2021, was searched for CMV, EBV and SARS-CoV-2 annotated TCRs, excluding TCRs annotated for multiple antigens. Using fastp at Q25 and MiXCR, TCRdb reprocessed the public reads and kept productive beta chains. Duplicate CDR3 protein sequences are folded into a single record with the most common DNA and genes. The V and J calls here are based on TCRdb, not the publication. Here the sample has 70,000 to 80,000 distinct CDR3 sequences; around 12% occur a single time. The ten largest clones capture less than 3% of the sample.

Set within a cohort of healthcare workers in London, UK, this nested case-control study involved weekly PCR testing of nasopharyngeal swabs along with blood sampling. Between 23 and 31 March 2020, the week of the UK lockdown, healthcare workers were enrolled and then followed up weekly for as long as 16 weeks. Based on the germline V gene (reference sequence), the CDR1 and CDR2 sequences are DFQATT and SNEGSKA. The germline ends are 12 bases apart after V is trimmed by 5 bases and J by 4 bases. Taken from cysteine to phenylalanine, the CDR3 has 13 residues. CDR3 DNA only is kept here, 39 bases in frame from base 1. Here is what the overall study found, with its caveats: Matching against VDJdb was skewed toward anti-spike CD8 responses, likely underestimated virus-specific expansions, and missed private and CD4 specificities.

This TCR was recovered from an adult who was a healthcare worker with PCR-confirmed SARS-CoV-2 infection or an uninfected control (not recorded which). This receptor chain uses TRBV20-1 and TRBJ2-1, with the D gene uncertain. The starting material was whole blood, obtained at baseline. The CDR3 reads CSACGQTYNEQFF. The base sequence is TGCAGTGCTTGTGGGCAAACTTACAATGAGCAGTTCTTC.